This TCR beta chain was identified during a study of shared clonotypes between healthy human individuals. Study-level background: Every donor yielded three CD4 naive, three CD4 memory, two CD8 naive and one CD8 memory plate.

The CDR3 is 16 residues long. Trimming took 0 bases from V and 4 from J; bases not matched to a gene: 3. Germline V gene lookup returns CDR1 SNHLY and CDR2 FYNNEI. Researchers divided each subset's genomic DNA evenly across several immunoSEQ plates. Measured with immunoSEQ multiplex PCR; TCRdb has only the in-frame clones, and not every one. The sample carries about a million clones, about three quarters recorded once. This clone came up once. Naive CD45RA+ and memory CD45RA-negative subsets were split from CD4+ cells. Sequencing used memory CD4+ T cells sorted from blood. The subset: CD45RA-negative fraction. This clonotype originated in a man between 18 and 29 years old in good health. The chain carries TRBV2 and TRBJ1-2, with TRBD1 identical over 12 bases. The CDR3 DNA follows: TGTGCCAGCAGTGAAGCGGGGACAGGGGGCAGCTATGGCTACACCTTC. It codes for CASSEAGTGGSYGYTF.